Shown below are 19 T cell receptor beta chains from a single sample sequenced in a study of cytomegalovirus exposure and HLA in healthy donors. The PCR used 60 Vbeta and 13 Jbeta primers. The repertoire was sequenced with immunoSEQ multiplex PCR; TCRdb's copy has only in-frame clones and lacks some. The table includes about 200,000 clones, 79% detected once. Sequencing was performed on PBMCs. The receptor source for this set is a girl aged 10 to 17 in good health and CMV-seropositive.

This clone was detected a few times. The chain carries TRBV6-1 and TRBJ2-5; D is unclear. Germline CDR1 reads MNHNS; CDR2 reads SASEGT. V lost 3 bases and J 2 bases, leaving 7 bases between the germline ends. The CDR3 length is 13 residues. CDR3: CASSEQQQETQYF. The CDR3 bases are TGTGCCAGCAGTGAGCAACAGCAAGAGACCCAGTACTTC.

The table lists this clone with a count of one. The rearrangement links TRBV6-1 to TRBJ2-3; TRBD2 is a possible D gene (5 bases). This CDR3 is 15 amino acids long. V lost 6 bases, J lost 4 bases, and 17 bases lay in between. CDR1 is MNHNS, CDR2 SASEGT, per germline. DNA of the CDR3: TGTGCCAGCAGGGCGGAGGCTGGGGTCGCAGATACGCAGTATTTT. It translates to CASRAEAGVADTQYF.

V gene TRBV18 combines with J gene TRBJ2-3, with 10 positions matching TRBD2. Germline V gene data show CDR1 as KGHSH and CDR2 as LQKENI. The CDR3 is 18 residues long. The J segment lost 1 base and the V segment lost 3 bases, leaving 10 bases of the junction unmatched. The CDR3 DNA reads TGTGCCAGCTCACCGGTGGTAGCGGGGGGCCGCGGCACAGATACGCAGTATTTT. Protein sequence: CASSPVVAGGRGTDTQYF.

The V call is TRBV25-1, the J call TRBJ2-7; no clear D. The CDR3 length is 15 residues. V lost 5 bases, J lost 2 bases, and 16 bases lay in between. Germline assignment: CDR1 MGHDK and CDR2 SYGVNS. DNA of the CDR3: TGTGCCAGCAGTAGGCCGGGTCAAATTCCCTACGAGCAGTACTTC. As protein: CASSRPGQIPYEQYF.

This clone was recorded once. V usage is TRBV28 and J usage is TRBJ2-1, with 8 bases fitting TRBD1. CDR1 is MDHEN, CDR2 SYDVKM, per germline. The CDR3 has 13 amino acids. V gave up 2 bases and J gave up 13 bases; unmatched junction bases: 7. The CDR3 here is CASSLRQGFLQFF. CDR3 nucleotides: TGTGCCAGCAGTTTACGACAGGGGTTTTTACAGTTCTTC.

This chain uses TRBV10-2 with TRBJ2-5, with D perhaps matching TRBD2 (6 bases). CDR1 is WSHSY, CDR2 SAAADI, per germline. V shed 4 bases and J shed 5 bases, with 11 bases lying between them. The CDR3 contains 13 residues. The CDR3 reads CASSGGVGETQYF. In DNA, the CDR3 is TGCGCCAGCAGTGGGGGGGTGGGGGAGACCCAGTACTTC.

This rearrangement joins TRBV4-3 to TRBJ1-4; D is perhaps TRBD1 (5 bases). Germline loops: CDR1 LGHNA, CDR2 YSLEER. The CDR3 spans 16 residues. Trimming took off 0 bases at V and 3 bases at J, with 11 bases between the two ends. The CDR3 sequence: CASSQEAGGANEKLFF. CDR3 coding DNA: TGCGCCAGCAGCCAAGAAGCCGGGGGGGCTAATGAAAAACTGTTTTTT.

The CDR3 sequence is CASSPPGPTGELFF. The CDR3 DNA sequence: TGTGCCAGCTCACCACCGGGGCCCACCGGGGAGCTGTTTTTT. The chain links TRBV18 to TRBJ2-2; TRBD1 is a possible D gene (5 bases). Per germline, CDR1 KGHSH and CDR2 LQKENI. This CDR3 region has 14 residues. With 0 bases removed from V and 4 bases from J, the gap between germline ends came to 6 bases. Supplemented by reference TRBV18 and TRBJ2-2, the full variable domain reads NAGVMQNPRHLVRRRGQEARLRCSPMKGHSHVYWYRQLPEEGLKFMVYLQKENIIDESGMPKERFSAEFPKEGPSILRIQQVVRGDSAAYFCASSPPGPTGELFFGEGSRLTVL.

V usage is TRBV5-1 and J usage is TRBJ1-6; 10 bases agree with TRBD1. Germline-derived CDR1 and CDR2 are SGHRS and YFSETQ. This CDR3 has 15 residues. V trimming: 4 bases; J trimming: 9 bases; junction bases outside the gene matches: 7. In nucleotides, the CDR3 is TGCGCCAGCAGCCCGGTGGGACAGGGGACTTCACCCCTCCACTTT. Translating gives CASSPVGQGTSPLHF.

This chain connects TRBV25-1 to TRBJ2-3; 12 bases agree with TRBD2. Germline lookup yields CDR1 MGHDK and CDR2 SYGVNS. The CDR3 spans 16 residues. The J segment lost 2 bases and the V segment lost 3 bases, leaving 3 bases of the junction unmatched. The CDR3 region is CASSETSGGLTDTQYF. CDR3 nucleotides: TGTGCCAGCAGTGAGACTAGCGGGGGCCTCACAGATACGCAGTATTTT. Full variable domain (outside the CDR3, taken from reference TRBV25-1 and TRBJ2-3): EADIYQTPRYLVIGTGKKITLECSQTMGHDKMYWYQQDPGMELHLIHYSYGVNSTEKGDLSSESTVSRIRTEHFPLTLESARPSHTSQYLCASSETSGGLTDTQYFGPGTRLTVL.

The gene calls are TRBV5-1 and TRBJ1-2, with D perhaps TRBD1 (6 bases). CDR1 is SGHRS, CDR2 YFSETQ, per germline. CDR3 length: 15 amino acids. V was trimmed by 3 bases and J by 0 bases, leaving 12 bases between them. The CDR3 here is CASSSQGEANYGYTF. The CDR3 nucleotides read TGCGCCAGCAGCTCACAGGGTGAGGCTAACTATGGCTACACCTTC.

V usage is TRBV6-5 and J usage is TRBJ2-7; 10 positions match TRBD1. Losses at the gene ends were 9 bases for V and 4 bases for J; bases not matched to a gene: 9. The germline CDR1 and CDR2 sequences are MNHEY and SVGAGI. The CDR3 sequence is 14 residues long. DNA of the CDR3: TGTGCCAGTAGCACGGGACAGGGGAAGTACGAGCAGTACTTC. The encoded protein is CASSTGQGKYEQYF.

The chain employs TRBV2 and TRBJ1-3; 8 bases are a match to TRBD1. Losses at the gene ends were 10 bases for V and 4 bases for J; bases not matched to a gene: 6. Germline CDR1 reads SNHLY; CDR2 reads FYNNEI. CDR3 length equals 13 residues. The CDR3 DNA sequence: TGTGCCACCCCGGGACAGGACGGAAACACCATATATTTT. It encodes CATPGQDGNTIYF.

The CDR3 region has the DNA TGTGCCAGCAGCCGGACAGGGGTCGAGCAGTACTTC. Protein: CASSRTGVEQYF. This chain links TRBV6-5 with TRBJ2-7; 9 bases match TRBD1. V shed 6 bases and J 6 bases; nucleotides not matched to a gene: 3. Per germline, CDR1 MNHEY and CDR2 SVGAGI. CDR3 length equals 12 residues.

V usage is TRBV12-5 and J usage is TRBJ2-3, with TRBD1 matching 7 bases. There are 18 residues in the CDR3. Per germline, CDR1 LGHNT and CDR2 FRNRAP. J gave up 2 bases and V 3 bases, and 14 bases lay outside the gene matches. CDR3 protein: CASGFLQPGQINTDTQYF. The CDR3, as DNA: TGTGCTAGTGGTTTCTTACAACCGGGACAGATAAACACAGATACGCAGTATTTT.

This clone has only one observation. Here the CDR3 DNA reads TGCGCCAGCAGCCAAGACGTCAGGGGGCACCATAATTCACCCCTCCACTTT. It specifies CASSQDVRGHHNSPLHF. This rearrangement joins TRBV4-1 to TRBJ1-6, with 8 nucleotides matching TRBD1. Germline V gene sequence: CDR1 MGHRA, CDR2 YSYEKL. This CDR3 is built from 17 residues. The V and J ends lost 0 bases and 5 bases, in that order; junction bases with no gene match: 6.

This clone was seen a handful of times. CDR3 bases: TGTGCCAGCAGCGCTACAGGGGGGTTGGGCTACACCTTC. Protein sequence: CASSATGGLGYTF. The chain uses TRBV9 and TRBJ1-2; 8 bases match TRBD1. This CDR3 contains 13 residues. V lost 3 bases to trimming and J lost 8 bases; unmatched junction nucleotides: 6. Per germline, CDR1 SGDLS and CDR2 YYNGEE.

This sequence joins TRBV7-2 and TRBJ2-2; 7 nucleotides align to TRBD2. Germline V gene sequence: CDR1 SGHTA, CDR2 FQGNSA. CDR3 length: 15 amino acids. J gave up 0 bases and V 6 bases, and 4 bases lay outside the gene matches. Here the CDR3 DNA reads TGTGCCAGCAGTCCGACTAGCACGAACACCGGGGAGCTGTTTTTT. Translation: CASSPTSTNTGELFF.

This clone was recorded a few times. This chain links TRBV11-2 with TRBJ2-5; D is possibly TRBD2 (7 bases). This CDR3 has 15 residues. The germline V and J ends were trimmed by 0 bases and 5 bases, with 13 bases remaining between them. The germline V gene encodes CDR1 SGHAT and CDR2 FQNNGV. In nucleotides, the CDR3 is TGTGCCAGCAGCTTAGATATAGGGGGGGCCGAGACCCAGTACTTC. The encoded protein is CASSLDIGGAETQYF.